This T cell receptor (beta chain) was captured by sequencing in a study of CD8+CD57+ T cells in acquired aplastic anemia (dated by TCRdb to the late 2010s). Some background on the complete study: DNA extracted from sorted CD4+ and CD8+ cells had a mean of roughly 3.4 ug, with a range of roughly 0.2 to 27.4 ug. A CD8+CD57+ expansion meant a frequency higher than the mean frequency seen in healthy subjects.

The paper's findings and limits, for the study overall: Around 30 CD8+ CDR3 sequences were found in both patients and controls but appeared to be highly expressed in patients and within the immunodominant clones of the patients. No significant difference in CD8+ Simpson's diversity was found between patients and healthy controls (P=0.060).

Patients chosen for sequencing had shown expansion of CD8+CD57+ cells by flow cytometry. All patients had severe acquired aplastic anemia diagnosed by International Study of Aplastic Anemia and Agranulocytosis and Camitta criteria. Patients had received no therapy at the time of blood sampling. TCR repertoires of sorted CD4+ and CD8+ blood T cells from severe aplastic anemia patients and healthy subjects were deep-sequenced in the study. Patients were enrolled in the USA under clinicaltrials.gov protocols 00001620, 01623167, 00001397, 00071045, 00081523 and 00961064. Ficoll-Paque density gradient centrifugation was used to isolate peripheral blood mononuclear cells. CD4+ and CD8+ T cells were sorted by FACS or magnetic beads before DNA extraction. Its CDR3 holds 15 amino acids, cysteine through phenylalanine. Only CDR3 DNA is held: 45 bases, read in frame from base 1. V is pruned by 7 bases and J by 0 bases, leaving 3 bases of the junction without a gene match. According to the germline V gene (reference sequence), CDR1 reads LNHDA and CDR2 reads SQIVND.

On this clonotype itself: The antigen this receptor binds is unknown. Base qualities are not at hand, and no much larger clone is one base apart.

Profiling of TCR beta VDJ combinations and CDR3 sequences used genomic DNA as the template. An Illumina HiSeq 2000 was used for TCR repertoire sequencing. As for how the authors treated the data: TRBV/TRBJ rearrangement plots, CDR3 size and DJ length profiles, and Simpson's diversity index were used to assess repertoires. The most abundant DNA sequence in the deep sequencing data was taken as the immunodominant clone. CDR3 amino acid sequences were checked for sharing between subjects and were compared against published repertoires and the VDJdb database. TCRdb cleaned the public reads at Q25 with fastp, built clones with MiXCR and kept in-frame beta chains. All rows with the same CDR3 protein become a single entry with the most common DNA and genes. The V and J calls come from TCRdb's annotation, not from the publication. This sample gives around 220,000 distinct CDR3 sequences in total; under 50% of them show up just once. Of the sample, about 20% falls within the top ten clones.

The chain is assembled from TRBV19 and TRBJ1-4, with TRBD1 matching 9 junction bases. The TCR was taken from a human donor with aplastic anemia. The sequenced sample consisted of sorted CD4+, CD8+, or CD8+CD57+ T cells (not recorded which) from PBMCs. The CDR3 region reads CASTDRGATNEKLFF. The nucleotide sequence reads as follows: TGTGCCAGTACGGACAGGGGTGCAACTAATGAAAAACTGTTTTTT.